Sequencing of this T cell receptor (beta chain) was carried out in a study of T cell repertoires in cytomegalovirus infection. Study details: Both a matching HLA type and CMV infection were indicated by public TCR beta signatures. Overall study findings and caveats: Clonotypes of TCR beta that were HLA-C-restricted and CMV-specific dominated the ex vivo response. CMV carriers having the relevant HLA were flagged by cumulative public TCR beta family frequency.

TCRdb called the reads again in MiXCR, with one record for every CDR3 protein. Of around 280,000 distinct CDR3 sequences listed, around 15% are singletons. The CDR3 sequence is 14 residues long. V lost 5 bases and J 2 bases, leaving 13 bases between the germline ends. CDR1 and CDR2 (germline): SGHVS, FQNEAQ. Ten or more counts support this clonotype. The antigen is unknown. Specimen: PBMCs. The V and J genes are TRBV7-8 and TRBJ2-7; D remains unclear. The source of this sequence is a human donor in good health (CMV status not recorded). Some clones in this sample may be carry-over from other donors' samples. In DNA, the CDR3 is TGTGCCAGCAGCGGCGAAGAGGCCCCCTACGAGCAGTACTTC. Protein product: CASSGEEAPYEQYF.